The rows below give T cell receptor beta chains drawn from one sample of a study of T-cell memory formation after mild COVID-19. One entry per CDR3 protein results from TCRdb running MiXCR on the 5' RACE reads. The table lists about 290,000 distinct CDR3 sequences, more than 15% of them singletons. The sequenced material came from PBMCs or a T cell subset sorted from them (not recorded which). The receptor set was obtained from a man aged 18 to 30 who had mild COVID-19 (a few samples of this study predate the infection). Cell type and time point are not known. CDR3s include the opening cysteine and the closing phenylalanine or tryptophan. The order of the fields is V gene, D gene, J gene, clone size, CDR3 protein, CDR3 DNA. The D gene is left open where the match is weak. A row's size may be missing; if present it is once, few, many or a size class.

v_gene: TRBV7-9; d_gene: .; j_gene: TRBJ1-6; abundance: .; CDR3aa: CASSPPGRNSPLHF; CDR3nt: TGTGCCAGCAGCCCCCCGGGGCGGAATTCACCCCTCCACTTT
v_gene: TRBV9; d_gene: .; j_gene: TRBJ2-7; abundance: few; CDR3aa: CASSVFPGTYEQYF; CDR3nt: TGTGCCAGCAGCGTATTCCCAGGGACCTACGAGCAGTACTTC
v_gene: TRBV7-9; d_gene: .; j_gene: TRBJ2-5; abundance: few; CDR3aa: CASSFTPVQETQYF; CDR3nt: TGTGCCAGCAGCTTCACCCCCGTCCAAGAGACCCAGTACTTC
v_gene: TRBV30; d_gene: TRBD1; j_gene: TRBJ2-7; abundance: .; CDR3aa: CAWRKSWGQGAYEQYF; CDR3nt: TGTGCCTGGAGAAAGAGCTGGGGACAGGGGGCTTACGAGCAGTACTTC
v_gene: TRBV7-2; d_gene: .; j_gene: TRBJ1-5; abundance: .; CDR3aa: CASSLAGLLNQPQHF; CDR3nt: TGTGCCAGCAGCTTAGCGGGATTACTCAATCAGCCCCAGCATTTT
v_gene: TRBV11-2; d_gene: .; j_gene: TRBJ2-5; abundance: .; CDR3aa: CASSFGVAGETQYF; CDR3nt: TGTGCCAGCAGCTTCGGGGTGGCAGGAGAGACCCAGTACTTC
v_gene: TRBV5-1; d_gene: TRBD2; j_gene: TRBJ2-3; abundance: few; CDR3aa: CASNYRPGGTTDTQYF; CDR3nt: TGCGCCAGTAACTACCGGCCGGGGGGGACCACAGATACGCAGTATTTT
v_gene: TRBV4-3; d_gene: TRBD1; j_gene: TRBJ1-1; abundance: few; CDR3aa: CASSQGRDSLNTEAFF; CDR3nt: TGCGCCAGCAGCCAAGGCCGGGACAGTTTGAACACTGAAGCTTTCTTT
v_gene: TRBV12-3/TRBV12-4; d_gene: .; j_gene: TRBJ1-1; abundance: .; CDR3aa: CASRSRVYTEAFF; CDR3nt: TGTGCCAGCAGATCCAGGGTATACACTGAAGCTTTCTTT
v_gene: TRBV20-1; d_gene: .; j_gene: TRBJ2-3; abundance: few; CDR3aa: CSASSHSDTQYF; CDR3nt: TGCAGTGCTTCCTCCCATTCAGATACGCAGTATTTT
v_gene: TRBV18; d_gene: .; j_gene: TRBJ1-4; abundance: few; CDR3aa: CASSQEQTGLFF; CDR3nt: TGTGCCAGCTCCCAGGAGCAGACAGGACTGTTTTTT
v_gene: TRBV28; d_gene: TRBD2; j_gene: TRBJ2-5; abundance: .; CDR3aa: CASSGEGTQYF; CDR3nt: TGTGCCAGCAGCGGGGAGGGGACCCAGTACTTC
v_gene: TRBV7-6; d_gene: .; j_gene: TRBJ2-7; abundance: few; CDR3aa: CASSSPYVGDQISYEQYF; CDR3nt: TGTGCCAGCAGCTCCCCGTACGTAGGGGACCAGATCTCCTACGAGCAGTACTTC
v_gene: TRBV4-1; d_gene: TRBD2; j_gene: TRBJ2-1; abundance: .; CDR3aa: CASSAGTSGLYNEQFF; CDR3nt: TGCGCCAGCAGCGCCGGGACTAGCGGGCTTTACAATGAGCAGTTCTTC